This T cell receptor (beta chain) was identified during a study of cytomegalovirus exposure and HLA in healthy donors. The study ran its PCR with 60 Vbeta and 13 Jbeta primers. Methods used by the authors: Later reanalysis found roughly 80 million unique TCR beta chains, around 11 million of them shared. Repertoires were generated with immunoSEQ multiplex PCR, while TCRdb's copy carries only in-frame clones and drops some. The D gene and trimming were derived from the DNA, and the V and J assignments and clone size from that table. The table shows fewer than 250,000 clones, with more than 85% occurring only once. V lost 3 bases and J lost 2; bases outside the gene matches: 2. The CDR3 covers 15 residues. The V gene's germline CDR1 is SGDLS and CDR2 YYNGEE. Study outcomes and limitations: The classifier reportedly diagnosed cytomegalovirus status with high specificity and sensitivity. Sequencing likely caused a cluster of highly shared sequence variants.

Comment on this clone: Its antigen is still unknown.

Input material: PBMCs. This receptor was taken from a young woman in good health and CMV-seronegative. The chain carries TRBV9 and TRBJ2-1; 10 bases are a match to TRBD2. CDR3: CASSAGTSAYNEQFF. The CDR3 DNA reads TGTGCCAGCAGCGCCGGGACTAGCGCCTACAATGAGCAGTTCTTC.